The rows below give T cell receptor beta chains drawn from one sample of a study of T cell repertoires in cytomegalovirus infection. Using its own MiXCR run on the reads, TCRdb lists one record per CDR3 protein. The data show 300,000 to 400,000 distinct CDR3 sequences, around a quarter seen once. Their cognate antigens are unknown. The specimen comprised cultured PBMCs, sampled from culture after CMV antigen stimulation. Receptors originate from a human donor in good health (CMV status not recorded). Some clones in this sample may be carry-over from other donors' samples. Each CDR3 is given with its conserved first and last residue. D genes are given only for firm matches. A clone size is listed for some rows: how often the clone was seen (once, few, many), or a class if it is expanded.

d_gene	j_gene	abundance	v_gene	CDR3nt	CDR3aa
TRBD2	TRBJ2-5	many	TRBV19	TGTGCCAGTAGTCCCCGTCGGAAGCTCTCTAGCGGGAGGGTTCAAGAGACCCAGTACTTC	CASSPRRKLSSGRVQETQYF
-	TRBJ2-2	few	TRBV20-1	TGCAGTGCTAGAGGGCGGGTTATAAATCAAGTCGGGGAGCTGTTTTTT	CSARGRVINQVGELFF
TRBD1	TRBJ1-1	-	TRBV6-1	TGTGCCAGCAGGTCATGGAGGGGGCCGGACACTGAAGCTTTCTTT	CASRSWRGPDTEAFF
TRBD1	TRBJ2-2	many	TRBV6-6	TGTGCCAGCAGTTACTCGAATACAGGGGGAAGAACCGGGGAGCTGTTTTTT	CASSYSNTGGRTGELFF
-	TRBJ2-1	many	TRBV7-9	TGTGCCAGCAGCTCCCGACGGGTTAGCGGAAACTACAATGAGCAGTTCTTC	CASSSRRVSGNYNEQFF
-	TRBJ2-3	few	TRBV7-2	TGTGCCAGCAGCTCGGACCTGTTCACAGATACGCAGTATTTT	CASSSDLFTDTQYF
-	TRBJ2-7	-	TRBV19	TGTGCCAGTAGTATAAAGAGAGGCTACGAGCAGTACTTC	CASSIKRGYEQYF
TRBD1	TRBJ1-1	-	TRBV28	TGTGCCAGCAGCAACAGGGGGCACGCTTTCTTT	CASSNRGHAFF
-	TRBJ1-3	-	TRBV19	TGTGCCAGTACCGGGGGACCGCTTGGAAACACCATATATTTT	CASTGGPLGNTIYF
TRBD1	TRBJ1-6	many	TRBV19	TGTGCCAGTAGGCTTCTCGGACAGGGCAATTCACCCCTCCACTTT	CASRLLGQGNSPLHF
TRBD1	TRBJ2-2	many	TRBV7-2	TGTGCCAGCAGAAGACAGGGAATCACCGGGGAGCTGTTTTTT	CASRRQGITGELFF
TRBD1	TRBJ2-7	-	TRBV5-1	TGCGCCAGCAGCTTGGGGACAGGAAAAGTGTACGAGCAGTACTTC	CASSLGTGKVYEQYF
-	TRBJ2-2	-	TRBV6-1	TGTGCCAGCCGCAGGGAGACCGGGGAGCTGTTTTTT	CASRRETGELFF
TRBD2	TRBJ2-1	-	TRBV12-3/TRBV12-4	TGTGCCAGCAGACTAGCGGGAGGCGGTGAGCAGTTCTTC	CASRLAGGGEQFF
-	TRBJ2-3	many	TRBV25-1	TGTGCCAGCACACTTTCAGATACGCAGTATTTT	CASTLSDTQYF
TRBD2	TRBJ2-2	-	TRBV12-3/TRBV12-4	TGTGCCAGCAGTTTCGGGGGGGGGGGTAGCGCCGGGGAGCTGTTTTTT	CASSFGGGGSAGELFF
TRBD1	TRBJ1-5	-	TRBV11-2	TGTGCCAGCAGCTTAGATGGGACAGGGGATCAGCCCCAGCATTTT	CASSLDGTGDQPQHF
-	TRBJ1-5	-	TRBV4-1	TGCGCCAGCAGCCAAGATAGTATAGGAGGGATCCTTAATCAGCCCCAGCATTTT	CASSQDSIGGILNQPQHF
-	TRBJ2-2	-	TRBV10-3	TGTGCCATCACAGGACTCGCCGGCACCGGGGAGCTGTTTTTT	CAITGLAGTGELFF
-	TRBJ1-4	few	TRBV7-2	TGTGCCAGCAGGGCGAGAGAATATAATGAAAAACTGTTTTTT	CASRAREYNEKLFF
-	TRBJ2-3	few	TRBV7-2	TGTGCCAGCAGCTTTAGCGATAGCACAGATACGCAGTATTTT	CASSFSDSTDTQYF
TRBD2	TRBJ2-4	-	TRBV12-3/TRBV12-4	TGTGCCAGCAGAAGGACTAGCGTGACCCTGGCCAAAAACATTCAGTACTTC	CASRRTSVTLAKNIQYF
-	TRBJ2-1	-	TRBV12-3/TRBV12-4	TGTGCCAGCACACCGGCTCACAATGAGCAGTTCTTC	CASTPAHNEQFF
-	TRBJ1-1	-	TRBV11-3	TGTGCCAGCAGCTACCAGTTTAGGGCTGAAGCTTTCTTT	CASSYQFRAEAFF
-	TRBJ2-5	-	TRBV12-3/TRBV12-4	TGTGCCAGCAGACCGAGCGGACTCCTCCAAGAGACCCAGTACTTC	CASRPSGLLQETQYF
-	TRBJ1-2	-	TRBV28	TGTGCCAGCAGTTTACACGGGATCTATGGCTACACCTTC	CASSLHGIYGYTF
-	TRBJ2-7	many	TRBV7-9	TGTGCCAGCAGCTTGAGCCTAGCCGACTACGAGCAGTACTTC	CASSLSLADYEQYF